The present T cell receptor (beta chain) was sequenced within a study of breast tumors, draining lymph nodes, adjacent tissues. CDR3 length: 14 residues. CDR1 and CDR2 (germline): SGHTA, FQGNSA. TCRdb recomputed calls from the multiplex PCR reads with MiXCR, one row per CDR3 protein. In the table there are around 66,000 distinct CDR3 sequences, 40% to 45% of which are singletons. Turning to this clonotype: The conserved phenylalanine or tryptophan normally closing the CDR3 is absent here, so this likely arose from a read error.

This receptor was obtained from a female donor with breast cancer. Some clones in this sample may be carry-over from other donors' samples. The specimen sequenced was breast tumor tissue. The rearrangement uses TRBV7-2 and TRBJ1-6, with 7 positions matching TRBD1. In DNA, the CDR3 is TGTGCCAGCGGCTTAGCAGGGGGAAAGTCACCCCTCCACCTT. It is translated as CASGLAGGKSPLHL.